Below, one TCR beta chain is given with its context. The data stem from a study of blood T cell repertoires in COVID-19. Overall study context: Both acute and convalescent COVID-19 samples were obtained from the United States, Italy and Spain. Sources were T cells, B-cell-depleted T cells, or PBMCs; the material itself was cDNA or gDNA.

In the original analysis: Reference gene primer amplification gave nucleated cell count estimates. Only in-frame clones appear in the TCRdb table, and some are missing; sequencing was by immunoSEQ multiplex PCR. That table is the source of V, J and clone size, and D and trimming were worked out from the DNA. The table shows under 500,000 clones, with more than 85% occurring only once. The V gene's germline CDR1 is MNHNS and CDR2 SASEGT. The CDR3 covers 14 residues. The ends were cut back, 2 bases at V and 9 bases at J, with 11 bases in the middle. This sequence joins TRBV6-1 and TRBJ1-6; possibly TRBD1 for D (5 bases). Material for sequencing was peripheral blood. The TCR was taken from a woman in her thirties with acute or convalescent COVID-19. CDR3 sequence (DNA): TGTGCCAGCAGTGAATCCCAGGGTGGTTCACCCCTCCACTTT. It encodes CASSESQGGSPLHF.